The T cell receptor beta chain under discussion was sequenced for a study of T cells after yellow fever vaccination. Study-wide points: CD4 and CD8 compartments shared a small share of clonotypes, likely from convergent recombination. It was the secondary response that reached its peak faster, day 5 versus 15, but it was weaker. One caveat is that FACS-sorted repertoires could contain abundant clonotypes contaminating from the bulk population.

The length of the CDR3 is 14 residues. Germline V gives CDR1 GTSNPN, CDR2 SVGIG (reference sequence). V shed 4 bases and J shed 0 bases, with 12 bases lying between them. Each CDR3 protein gets one entry after TCRdb re-called the 5' RACE reads with MiXCR. The table has 450,000 to 550,000 distinct CDR3 sequences, roughly 21% seen once; the top ten hold roughly an eighth. This clonotype has just a few counts. The target antigen is unknown. This sequence joins TRBV30 and TRBJ1-2; D unresolved. Sample: PBMCs, taken 15 days after the yellow fever booster vaccination. This TCR derives from a man aged 25-40 years who received the YFV17D yellow fever vaccine. The CDR3, as DNA: TGTGCCTGGATCGGCTATGGGACTAACTATGGCTACACCTTC. Translated, it gives CAWIGYGTNYGYTF.